The 10 T cell receptor beta chains presented below share a single source sample, sequenced in a study of molecular identifiers for immune sequencing clone quantification (dated by TCRdb to between 2018 and 2020). Libraries were prepared through PCR. Sequencing was carried out with a NextSeq 500. TCRdb trimmed public reads at Q25 via fastp, called clones via MiXCR and kept in-frame beta chains. Rows are unified per CDR3 protein, each entry keeping the most common DNA and genes. Across this sample there are some 320,000 distinct CDR3 sequences, with about 23% seen only once. The top ten clonotypes cover roughly 0.7% of the sample. Sequences were obtained from naive CD8+ T cells from blood, with Jurkat cell RNA spiked in. Sample cell subset or site, as interpreted from the label and publication: FACS-sorted CD8+CD4-CCR7+CD45RA+ naive T cells. These receptors were collected from a human donor in good health. Some libraries in this study had Jurkat cell RNA spiked in.

As concerns this clonotype: Being one base from a much bigger clone, this may be a read error. The rearrangement uses TRBV7-9 and TRBJ2-2; 7 bases align to TRBD2. Per the germline V gene, CDR1 is SEHNR and CDR2 is FQNEAQ (reference sequence). CDR3 length: 16 residues. For the CDR3, the DNA is TGTGTCAGCAGCTCCCCGGGGGGAGCGAACACCGGGGAGCTGTTTTTT. Amino acid sequence: CVSSSPGGANTGELFF.

The chain links TRBV19 to TRBJ2-3; 12 positions agree with TRBD2. The CDR3 totals 18 residues. V lost 8 bases, J lost 2 bases, and 14 bases stayed unmatched. Germline CDR1 reads LNHDA; CDR2 reads SQIVND (reference sequence). The CDR3 here is CASAKGSGLAGTTDTQYF. CDR3 DNA: TGTGCCAGTGCCAAGGGCTCAGGACTAGCGGGGACCACAGATACGCAGTATTTT.

As concerns this clonotype: One base away lies a much larger clone, so this may be a sequencing read error. This CDR3 is missing its conserved last phenylalanine or tryptophan, likely due to a read error. The chain carries TRBV28 and TRBJ2-5; 8 bases are shared with TRBD1. There are 17 residues in the CDR3. Germline values: CDR1 MDHEN, CDR2 SYDVKM. V lost 5 bases to trimming and J lost 2 bases; unmatched junction nucleotides: 13. As DNA, the CDR3 is TGTGCCAGCAGTGGGGCCCGGGACAGGTACAGACAAGAGACCCAGTACTCC. This codes for CASSGARDRYRQETQYS.

This sequence joins TRBV6-6 and TRBJ2-5, with 7 bases that match TRBD2. J was trimmed by 5 bases and V by 6 bases; bases with no gene match: 12. Germline CDR1 and CDR2: MNHNY and SVGAGI (reference sequence). The CDR3 runs to 15 residues. The chain's CDR3 is CASSPGWSGEETQYF. Here the CDR3 DNA reads TGTGCCAGCAGCCCCGGCTGGAGCGGGGAGGAGACCCAGTACTTC.

This rearrangement joins TRBV7-9 to TRBJ1-4; 10 nucleotides line up with TRBD1. This CDR3 has 16 residues. The germline CDR1 and CDR2 sequences are SEHNR and FQNEAQ (reference sequence). V was clipped by 5 bases and J by 8 bases; unmatched bases: 11. The CDR3 here is CASSATRDRGLEKLFF. The CDR3 DNA sequence: TGTGCCAGCAGCGCCACCCGGGACAGGGGCCTCGAAAAACTGTTTTTT. Together with reference TRBV7-9 and TRBJ1-4, the CDR3 gives the full variable domain: DTGVSQNPRHKITKRGQNVTFRCDPISEHNRLYWYRQTLGQGPEFLTYFQNEAQLEKSRLLSDRFSAERPKGSFSTLEIQRTEQGDSAMYLCASSATRDRGLEKLFFGSGTQLSVL.

Details on this clonotype: A much larger clonotype is one base distant, so this may be a read error. The V call is TRBV7-9, the J call TRBJ1-1, with 8 bases aligning to TRBD1. CDR1 and CDR2 from the germline V gene are SEHNR and FQNEAQ (reference sequence). The CDR3 length is 15 residues. V shed 8 bases and J 3 bases; nucleotides not matched to a gene: 11. CDR3 sequence: CASGVTGGLDTEAFF. CDR3 nucleotides: TGTGCCAGCGGAGTTACAGGGGGATTGGACACTGAAGCTTTCTTT. The entire variable domain, with the rest obtained from reference TRBV7-9 and TRBJ1-1, is as follows: DTGVSQNPRHKITKRGQNVTFRCDPISEHNRLYWYRQTLGQGPEFLTYFQNEAQLEKSRLLSDRFSAERPKGSFSTLEIQRTEQGDSAMYLCASGVTGGLDTEAFFGQGTRLTVV.

This rearrangement joins TRBV30 to TRBJ2-5; 7 bases match TRBD1. Trimming took 4 bases from V and 5 from J; bases not matched to a gene: 4. The CDR3 length is 12 residues. Germline CDR1 GTSNPN, CDR2 SVGIG (reference sequence). CDR3 in amino acids: CAWTDRAETQYF. The DNA of the CDR3 is TGTGCCTGGACCGACAGGGCCGAGACCCAGTACTTC.

A few counts support this clonotype. The chain uses TRBV13 and TRBJ2-5, with 7 bases aligning to TRBD1. The CDR3 covers 15 residues. Germline V gene data show CDR1 as PRHDT and CDR2 as FYEKMQ (reference sequence). V shed 5 bases, J shed 4 bases, and the junction held 10 bases outside the gene matches. CDR3 bases: TGTGCCAGCAGCAGGACAGGCGACCTCCGAGAGACCCAGTACTTC. Its translation: CASSRTGDLRETQYF.

The V and J genes are TRBV3-1 and TRBJ1-1, with D unclear. CDR3 length: 12 residues. CDR1 and CDR2 from the germline V gene are LGHDT and YNNKEL (reference sequence). The V end was cut by 1 base, the J end by 7 bases, with 7 bases between. DNA for the CDR3: TGTGCCAGCAGCCAAGGGGTAGATGAAGCTTTCTTT. Translating gives CASSQGVDEAFF.

Details on this clonotype: This sequence may be a read error, since a much larger clone differs from it by one base. The chain links TRBV2 to TRBJ2-4; no definite D call. The germline CDR1 and CDR2 sequences are SNHLY and FYNNEI. V was clipped by 2 bases and J by 7 bases, with 12 bases between them. This CDR3 is 14 amino acids long. DNA for the CDR3: TGTGCCAGCAGTGAATACAAGGGAACTAACATTCAGTACTTC. This codes for CASSEYKGTNIQYF.